The subject of this entry is one TCR beta chain. V lost 5 bases and J lost 8; bases outside the gene matches: 17. Germline V gene data show CDR1 as SGHKS and CDR2 as YYEKEE (reference sequence). This CDR3 is 18 amino acids long. This specimen comes from a study of blood T cell repertoires in COVID-19. About the study: Samples taken during acute and convalescent COVID-19 were collected in the United States, Italy and Spain.

Libraries were prepared by immunoSEQ multiplex PCR; TCRdb keeps only in-frame clonotypes and omits some of them. The sample has 200,000 to 250,000 clones, 85% to 90% seen once. Material: PBMCs or T cells enriched from blood (not recorded which). This clonotype originated in a young woman in a cohort exposed to, infected with or recovered from COVID-19 (not recorded which). The gene calls are TRBV5-5 and TRBJ2-1; 12 bases are a match to TRBD1. CDR3 amino acids: CASRFEAHPGQGADEQFF. For the CDR3, the DNA is TGTGCCAGCAGATTCGAAGCCCATCCGGGACAGGGGGCCGATGAGCAGTTCTTC. Full variable domain (outside the CDR3, taken from reference TRBV5-5 and TRBJ2-1): DAGVTQSPTHLIKTRGQQVTLRCSPISGHKSVSWYQQVLGQGPQFIFQYYEKEERGRGNFPDRFSARQFPNYSSELNVNALLLGDSALYLCASRFEAHPGQGADEQFFGPGTRLTVL.